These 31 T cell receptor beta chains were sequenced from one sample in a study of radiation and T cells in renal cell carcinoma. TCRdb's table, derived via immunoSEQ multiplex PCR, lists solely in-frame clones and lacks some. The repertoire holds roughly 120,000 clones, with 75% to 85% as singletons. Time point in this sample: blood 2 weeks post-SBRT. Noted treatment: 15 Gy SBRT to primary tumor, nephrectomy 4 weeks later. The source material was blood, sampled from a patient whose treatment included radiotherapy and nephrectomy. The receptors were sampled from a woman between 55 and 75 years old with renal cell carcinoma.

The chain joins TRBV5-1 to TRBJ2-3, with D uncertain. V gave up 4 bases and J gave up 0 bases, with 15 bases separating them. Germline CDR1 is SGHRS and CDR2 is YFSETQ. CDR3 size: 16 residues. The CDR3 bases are TGCGCCAGCAGCCTTGGGATGTCGGAAAGCACAGATACGCAGTATTTT. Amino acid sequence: CASSLGMSESTDTQYF.

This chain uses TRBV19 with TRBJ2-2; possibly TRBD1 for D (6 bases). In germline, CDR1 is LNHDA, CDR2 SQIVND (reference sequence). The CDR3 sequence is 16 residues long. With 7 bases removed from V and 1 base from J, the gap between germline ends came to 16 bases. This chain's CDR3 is CASNFAKTGNTGELFF. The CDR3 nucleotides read TGTGCCAGTAATTTTGCGAAGACAGGGAACACCGGGGAGCTGTTTTTT.

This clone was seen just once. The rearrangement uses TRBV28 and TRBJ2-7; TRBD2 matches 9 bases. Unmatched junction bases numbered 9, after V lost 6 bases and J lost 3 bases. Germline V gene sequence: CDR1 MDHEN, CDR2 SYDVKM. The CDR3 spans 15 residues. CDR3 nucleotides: TGTGCCAGCAGCCCAAGCGGGGGGCAAGTCTACGAGCAGTACTTC. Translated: CASSPSGGQVYEQYF.

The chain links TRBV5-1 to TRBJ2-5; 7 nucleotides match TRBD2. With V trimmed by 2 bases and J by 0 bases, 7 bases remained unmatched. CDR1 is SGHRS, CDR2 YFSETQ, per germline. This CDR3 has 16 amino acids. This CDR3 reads CASSFSGTTYQETQYF. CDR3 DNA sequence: TGCGCCAGCAGCTTTTCCGGGACTACGTACCAAGAGACCCAGTACTTC. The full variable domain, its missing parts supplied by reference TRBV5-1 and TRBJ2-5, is KAGVTQTPRYLIKTRGQQVTLSCSPISGHRSVSWYQQTPGQGLQFLFEYFSETQRNKGNFPGRFSGRQFSNSRSEMNVSTLELGDSALYLCASSFSGTTYQETQYFGPGTRLLVL.

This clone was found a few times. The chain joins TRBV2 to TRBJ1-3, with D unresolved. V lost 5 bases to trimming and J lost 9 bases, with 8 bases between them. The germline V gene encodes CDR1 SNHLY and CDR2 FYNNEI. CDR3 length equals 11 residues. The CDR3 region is CASSKESTIYF. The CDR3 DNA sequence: TGTGCCAGCAGTAAGGAGAGCACCATATATTTT.

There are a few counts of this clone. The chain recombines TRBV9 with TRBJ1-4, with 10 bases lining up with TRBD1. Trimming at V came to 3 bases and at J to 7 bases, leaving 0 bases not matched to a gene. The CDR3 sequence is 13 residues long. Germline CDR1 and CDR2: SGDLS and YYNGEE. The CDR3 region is CASSGDRGEKLFF. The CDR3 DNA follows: TGTGCCAGCAGCGGGGACAGGGGTGAAAAACTGTTTTTT.

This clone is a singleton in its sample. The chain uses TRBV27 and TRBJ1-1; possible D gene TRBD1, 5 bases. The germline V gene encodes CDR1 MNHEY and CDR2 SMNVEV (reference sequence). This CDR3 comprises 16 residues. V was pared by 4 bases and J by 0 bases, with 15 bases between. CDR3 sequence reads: CASSSTGTALNTEAFF. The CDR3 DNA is TGTGCCAGCAGTTCAACCGGGACCGCATTGAACACTGAAGCTTTCTTT.

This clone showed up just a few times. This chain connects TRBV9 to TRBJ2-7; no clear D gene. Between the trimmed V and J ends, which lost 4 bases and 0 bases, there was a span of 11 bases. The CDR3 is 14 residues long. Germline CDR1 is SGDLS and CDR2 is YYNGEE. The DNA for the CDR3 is TGTGCCAGCAGCTATAACCAAGACTCCTACGAGCAGTACTTC. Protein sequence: CASSYNQDSYEQYF.

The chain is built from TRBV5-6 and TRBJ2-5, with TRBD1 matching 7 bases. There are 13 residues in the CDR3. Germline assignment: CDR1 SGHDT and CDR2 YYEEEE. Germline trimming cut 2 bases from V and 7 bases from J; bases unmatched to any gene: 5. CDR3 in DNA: TGTGCCAGCAGCTTAGGGACAGAAGGGACCCAGTACTTC. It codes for CASSLGTEGTQYF.

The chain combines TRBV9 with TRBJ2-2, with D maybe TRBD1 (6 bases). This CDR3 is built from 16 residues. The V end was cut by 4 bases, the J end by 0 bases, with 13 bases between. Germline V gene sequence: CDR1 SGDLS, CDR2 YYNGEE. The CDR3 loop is CASSPRDISNTGELFF. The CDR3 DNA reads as TGTGCCAGCAGCCCCCGGGACATATCGAACACCGGGGAGCTGTTTTTT.

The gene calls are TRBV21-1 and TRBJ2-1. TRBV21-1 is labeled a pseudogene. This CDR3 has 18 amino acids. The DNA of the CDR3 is TGTGCCAGCAGCAAAAAAAAGAAAGGGAAAAGCTCCTACAATGAGCAGTTCTTC. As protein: CASSKKKKGKSSYNEQFF.

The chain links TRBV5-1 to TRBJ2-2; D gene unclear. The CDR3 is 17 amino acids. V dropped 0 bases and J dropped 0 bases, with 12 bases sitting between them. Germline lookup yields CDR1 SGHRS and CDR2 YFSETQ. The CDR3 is CASSLGVDASNTGELFF. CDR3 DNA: TGCGCCAGCAGCTTGGGGGTAGACGCCTCGAACACCGGGGAGCTGTTTTTT.

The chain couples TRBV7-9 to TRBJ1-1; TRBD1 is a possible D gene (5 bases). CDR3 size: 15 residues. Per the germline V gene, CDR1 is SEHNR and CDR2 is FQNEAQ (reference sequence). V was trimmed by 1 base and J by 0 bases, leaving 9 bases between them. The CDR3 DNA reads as TGTGCCAGCAGCTTAGAGGGGAATGTGAACACTGAAGCTTTCTTT. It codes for CASSLEGNVNTEAFF.

The CDR3 nucleotides read TGTGCCAGCTCACCCGCATTGGGCTATGGCTACACCTTC. Protein sequence: CASSPALGYGYTF. The chain has TRBV18 and TRBJ1-2, with D unclear. The CDR3 length is 13 residues. Trimming left V 3 bases short and J 4 bases short, with 9 bases between. The germline gives CDR1 KGHSH, CDR2 LQKENI.

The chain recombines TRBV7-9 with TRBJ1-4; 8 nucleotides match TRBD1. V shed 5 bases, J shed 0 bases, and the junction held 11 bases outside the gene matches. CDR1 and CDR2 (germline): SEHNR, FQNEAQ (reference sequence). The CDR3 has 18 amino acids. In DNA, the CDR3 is TGTGCCAGCAGCCCGGACAGGGCGAACTTCGCAACTAATGAAAAACTGTTTTTT. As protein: CASSPDRANFATNEKLFF.

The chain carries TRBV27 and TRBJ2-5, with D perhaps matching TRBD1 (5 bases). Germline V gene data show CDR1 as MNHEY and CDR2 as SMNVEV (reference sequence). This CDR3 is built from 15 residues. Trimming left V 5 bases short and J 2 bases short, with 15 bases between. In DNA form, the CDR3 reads TGTGCCAGCAGTGGCTGGGGCGGCAAGCAAGAGACCCAGTACTTC. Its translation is CASSGWGGKQETQYF.

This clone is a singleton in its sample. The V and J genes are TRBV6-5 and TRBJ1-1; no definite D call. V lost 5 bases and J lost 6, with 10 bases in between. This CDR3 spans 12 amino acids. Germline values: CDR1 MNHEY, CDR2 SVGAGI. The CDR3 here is CASSERVSEAFF. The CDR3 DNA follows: TGTGCCAGCAGTGAGAGGGTATCTGAAGCTTTCTTT.

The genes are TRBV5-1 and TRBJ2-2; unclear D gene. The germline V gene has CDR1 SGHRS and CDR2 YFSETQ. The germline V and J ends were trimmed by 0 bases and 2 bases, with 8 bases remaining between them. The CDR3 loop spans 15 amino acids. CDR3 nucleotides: TGCGCCAGCAGCTTGGGACTGTCAAACACCGGGGAGCTGTTTTTT. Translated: CASSLGLSNTGELFF.

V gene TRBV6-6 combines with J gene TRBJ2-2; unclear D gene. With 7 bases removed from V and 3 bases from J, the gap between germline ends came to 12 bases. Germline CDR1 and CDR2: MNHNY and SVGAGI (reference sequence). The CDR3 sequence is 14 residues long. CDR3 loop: CASKGSADTGELFF. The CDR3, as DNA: TGTGCCAGCAAGGGCAGTGCGGACACCGGGGAGCTGTTTTTT.

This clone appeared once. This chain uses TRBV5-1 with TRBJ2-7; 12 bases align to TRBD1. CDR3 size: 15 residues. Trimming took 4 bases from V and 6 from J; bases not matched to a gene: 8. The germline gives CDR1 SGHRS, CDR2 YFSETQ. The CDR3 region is CASSREGQGASEQYF. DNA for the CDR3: TGCGCCAGCAGCCGGGAGGGACAGGGGGCGAGCGAGCAGTACTTC. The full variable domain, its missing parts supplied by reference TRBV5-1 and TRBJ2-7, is KAGVTQTPRYLIKTRGQQVTLSCSPISGHRSVSWYQQTPGQGLQFLFEYFSETQRNKGNFPGRFSGRQFSNSRSEMNVSTLELGDSALYLCASSREGQGASEQYFGPGTRLTVT.

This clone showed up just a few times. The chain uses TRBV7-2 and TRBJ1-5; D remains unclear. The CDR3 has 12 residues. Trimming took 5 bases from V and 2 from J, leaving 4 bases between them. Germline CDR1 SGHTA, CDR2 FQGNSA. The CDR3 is CASSEGNQPQHF. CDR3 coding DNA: TGTGCCAGCAGCGAGGGCAATCAGCCCCAGCATTTT. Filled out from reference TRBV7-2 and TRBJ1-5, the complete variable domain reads GAGVSQSPSNKVTEKGKDVELRCDPISGHTALYWYRQSLGQGLEFLIYFQGNSAPDKSGLPSDRFSAERTGGSVSTLTIQRTQQEDSAVYLCASSEGNQPQHFGDGTRLSIL.

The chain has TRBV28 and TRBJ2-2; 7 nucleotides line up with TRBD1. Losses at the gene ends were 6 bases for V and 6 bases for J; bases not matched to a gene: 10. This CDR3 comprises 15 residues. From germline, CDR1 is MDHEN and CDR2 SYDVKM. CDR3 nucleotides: TGTGCCAGCAGCCTAGGACAGGCACGGCCCGGGGAGCTGTTTTTT. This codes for CASSLGQARPGELFF.

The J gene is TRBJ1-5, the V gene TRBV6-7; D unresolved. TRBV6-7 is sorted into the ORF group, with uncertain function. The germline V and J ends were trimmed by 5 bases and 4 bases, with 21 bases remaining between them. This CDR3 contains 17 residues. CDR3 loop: CASSHPSFSDLNQPQHF. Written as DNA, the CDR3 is TGTGCCAGCAGTCACCCGTCCTTCTCCGACCTGAATCAGCCCCAGCATTTT.

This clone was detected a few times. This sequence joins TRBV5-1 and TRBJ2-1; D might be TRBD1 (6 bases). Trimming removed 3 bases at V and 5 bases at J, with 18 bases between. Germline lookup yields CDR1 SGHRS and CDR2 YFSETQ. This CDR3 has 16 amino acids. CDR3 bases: TGCGCCAGCAGCTCCGCCGAGGGACAACGGCACAATGAGCAGTTCTTC. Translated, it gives CASSSAEGQRHNEQFF.

CDR3 nucleotides: TGTGCCACAGGGGAGGGTGACAATCAGCCCCAGCATTTT. Amino acids: CATGEGDNQPQHF. The chain links TRBV7-9 to TRBJ1-5; possibly TRBD1 for D (6 bases). CDR1 SEHNR and CDR2 FQNEAQ come from the germline V gene (reference sequence). The CDR3 is 13 residues long. Trimming removed 10 bases at V and 3 bases at J, with 13 bases between. Variable domain in full (rest from reference TRBV7-9 and TRBJ1-5): DTGVSQNPRHKITKRGQNVTFRCDPISEHNRLYWYRQTLGQGPEFLTYFQNEAQLEKSRLLSDRFSAERPKGSFSTLEIQRTEQGDSAMYLCATGEGDNQPQHFGDGTRLSIL.

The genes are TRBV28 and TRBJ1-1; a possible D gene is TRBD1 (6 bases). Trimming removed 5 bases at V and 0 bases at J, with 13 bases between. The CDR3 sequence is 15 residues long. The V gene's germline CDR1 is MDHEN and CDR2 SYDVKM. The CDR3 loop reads CASSPPGTMNTEAFF. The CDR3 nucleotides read TGTGCCAGCAGTCCGCCCGGGACAATGAACACTGAAGCTTTCTTT. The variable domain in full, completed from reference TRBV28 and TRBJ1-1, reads DVKVTQSSRYLVKRTGEKVFLECVQDMDHENMFWYRQDPGLGLRLIYFSYDVKMKEKGDIPEGYSVSREKKERFSLILESASTNQTSMYLCASSPPGTMNTEAFFGQGTRLTVV.

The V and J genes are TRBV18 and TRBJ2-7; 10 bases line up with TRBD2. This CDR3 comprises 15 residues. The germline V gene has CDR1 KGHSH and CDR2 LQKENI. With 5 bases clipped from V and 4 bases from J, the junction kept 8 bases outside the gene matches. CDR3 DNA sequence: TGTGCCAGCTCAGCTAGCGGGAGTAGAATATACGAGCAGTACTTC. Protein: CASSASGSRIYEQYF.

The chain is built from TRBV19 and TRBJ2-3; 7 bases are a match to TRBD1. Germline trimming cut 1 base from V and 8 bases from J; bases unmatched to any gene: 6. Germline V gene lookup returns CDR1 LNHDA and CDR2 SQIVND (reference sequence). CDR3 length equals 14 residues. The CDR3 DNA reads TGTGCCAGTAGTATAGGAGGGGGCCGGGCTACGCAGTATTTT. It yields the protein CASSIGGGRATQYF.

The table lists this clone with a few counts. CDR3 coding DNA: TGTGCCAGCAGCGGAAGCGACAGGGGAAATGAAAAACTGTTTTTT. This encodes CASSGSDRGNEKLFF. The rearrangement uses TRBV9 and TRBJ1-4; 8 bases map to TRBD1. In germline, CDR1 is SGDLS, CDR2 YYNGEE. The CDR3 length is 15 residues. The trim removed 3 bases at V and 5 bases at J, leaving 6 bases unmatched.

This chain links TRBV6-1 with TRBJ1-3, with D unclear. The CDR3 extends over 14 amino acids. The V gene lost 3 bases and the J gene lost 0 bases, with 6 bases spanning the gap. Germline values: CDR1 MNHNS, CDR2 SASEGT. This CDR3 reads CASSEVVSGNTIYF. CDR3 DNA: TGTGCCAGCAGTGAGGTTGTCTCTGGAAACACCATATATTTT.

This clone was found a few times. In DNA form, the CDR3 reads TGCGCCAGCAGCCCGCTCGGGATCGACTATGGCTACACCTTC. This translates into CASSPLGIDYGYTF. The chain links TRBV5-1 to TRBJ1-2; no clear D. The germline CDR1 and CDR2 sequences are SGHRS and YFSETQ. The CDR3 totals 14 residues. Trimming took 4 bases from V and 3 from J, leaving 13 bases between them.